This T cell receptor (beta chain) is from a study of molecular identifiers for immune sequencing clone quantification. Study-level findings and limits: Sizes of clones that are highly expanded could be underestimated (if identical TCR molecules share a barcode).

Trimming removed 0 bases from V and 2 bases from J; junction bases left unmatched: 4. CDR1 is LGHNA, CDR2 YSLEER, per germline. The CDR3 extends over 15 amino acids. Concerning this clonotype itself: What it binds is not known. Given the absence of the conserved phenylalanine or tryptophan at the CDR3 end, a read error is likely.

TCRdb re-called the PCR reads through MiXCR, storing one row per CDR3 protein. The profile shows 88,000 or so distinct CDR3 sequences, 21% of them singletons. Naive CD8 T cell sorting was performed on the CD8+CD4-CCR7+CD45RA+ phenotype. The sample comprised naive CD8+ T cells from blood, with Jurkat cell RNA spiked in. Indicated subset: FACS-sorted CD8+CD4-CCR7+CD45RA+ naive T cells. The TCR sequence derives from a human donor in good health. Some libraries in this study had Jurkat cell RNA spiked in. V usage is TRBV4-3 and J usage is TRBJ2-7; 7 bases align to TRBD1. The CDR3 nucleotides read TGCGCCAGCAGCCAAGATAATCAGGGGGCCTACGAGCAGTACCTC. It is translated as CASSQDNQGAYEQYL.